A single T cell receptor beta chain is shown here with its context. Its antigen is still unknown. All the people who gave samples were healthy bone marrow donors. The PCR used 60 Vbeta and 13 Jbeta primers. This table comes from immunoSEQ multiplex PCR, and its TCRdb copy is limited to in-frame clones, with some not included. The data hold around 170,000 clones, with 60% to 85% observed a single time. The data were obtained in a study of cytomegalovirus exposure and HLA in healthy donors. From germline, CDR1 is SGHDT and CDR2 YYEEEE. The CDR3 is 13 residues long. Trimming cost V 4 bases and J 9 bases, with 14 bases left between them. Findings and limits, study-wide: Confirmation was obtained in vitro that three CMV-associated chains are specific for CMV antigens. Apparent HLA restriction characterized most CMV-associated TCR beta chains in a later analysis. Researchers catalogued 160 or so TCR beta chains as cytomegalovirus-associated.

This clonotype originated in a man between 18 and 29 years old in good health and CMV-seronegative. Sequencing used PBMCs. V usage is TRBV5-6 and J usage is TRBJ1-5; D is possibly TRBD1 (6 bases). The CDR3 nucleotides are TGTGCCAGCAGCGTAGGACAGTCAGGGCCCCAGCATTTT. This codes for CASSVGQSGPQHF. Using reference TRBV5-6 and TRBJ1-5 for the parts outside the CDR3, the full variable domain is DAGVTQSPTHLIKTRGQQVTLRCSPKSGHDTVSWYQQALGQGPQFIFQYYEEEERQRGNFPDRFSGHQFPNYSSELNVNALLLGDSALYLCASSVGQSGPQHFGDGTRLSIL.